The source of this T cell receptor beta chain is a study of vaccination effects on CD4 cells after COVID-19. Study overall: Wells containing a few million PBMC each were cultured with 9 to 10 IU/ml IL-2 and approximately 10 ug/ml peptides.

Method: immunoSEQ multiplex PCR; TCRdb's copy keeps in-frame clones and lacks some. This sample yields 45,000 to 55,000 clones, of which just over 70% are seen a single time; about 7% belongs to the top ten. Between the trimmed V and J ends, which lost 6 bases and 6 bases, there was a span of 17 bases. From germline, CDR1 is MNHEY and CDR2 SVGEGT. CDR3 length equals 15 residues. After roughly 10 days in culture, the CD4+ T cells were isolated. Two-dose BNT162b2 or mRNA-1273 vaccination was given to participants. Both day 3 and day 7 saw half the medium replaced with IL-2 medium. Notes on this clone: The antigen is not known.

This chain connects TRBV6-2 or TRBV6-3 to TRBJ1-4; tentative D call: TRBD1 (5 bases). The receptor comes from a human donor who received a COVID-19 vaccine. The specimen comprised CD4+ T cells from PBMCs cultured without peptide, sampled after COVID-19 vaccination. CDR3 DNA sequence: TGTGCCAGCAGCCGACCAGGGACTTGGGATGAAAAACTGTTTTTT. As protein: CASSRPGTWDEKLFF.